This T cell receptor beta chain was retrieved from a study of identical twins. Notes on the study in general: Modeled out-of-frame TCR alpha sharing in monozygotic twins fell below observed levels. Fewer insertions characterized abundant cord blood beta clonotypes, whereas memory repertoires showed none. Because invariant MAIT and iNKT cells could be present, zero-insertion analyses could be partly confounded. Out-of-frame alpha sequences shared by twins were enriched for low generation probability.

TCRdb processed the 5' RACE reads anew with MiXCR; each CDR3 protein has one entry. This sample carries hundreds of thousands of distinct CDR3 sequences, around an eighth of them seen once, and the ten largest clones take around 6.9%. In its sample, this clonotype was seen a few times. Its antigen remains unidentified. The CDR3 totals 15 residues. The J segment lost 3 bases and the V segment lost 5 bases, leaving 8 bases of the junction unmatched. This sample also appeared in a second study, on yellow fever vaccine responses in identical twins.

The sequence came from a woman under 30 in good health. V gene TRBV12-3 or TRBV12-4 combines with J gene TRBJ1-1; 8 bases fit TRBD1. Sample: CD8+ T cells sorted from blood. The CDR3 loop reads CASSQGQGRDTEAFF. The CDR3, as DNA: TGTGCCAGCAGTCAAGGACAGGGCCGGGACACTGAAGCTTTCTTT.